Shown below are 27 T cell receptor beta chains from a single sample sequenced in a study of a mutant IDH1 vaccine in newly diagnosed glioma. The assay was immunoSEQ multiplex PCR, and TCRdb's table has in-frame clones only and misses some. In the table there are around 60,000 clones, 84% of which are singletons. No antigen has been assigned to these receptors. Time point here: week 11, during vaccination. Mutant IDH1 20-mer peptide, at 300 ug, made up each vaccine dose, with topical imiquimod. Sequencing used PBMCs, obtained from a glioma patient whose treatment included an IDH1 peptide vaccine. These receptors came from a woman aged 50 to 65 with glioma.

Only one count was recorded for this clone. This sequence joins TRBV5-1 and TRBJ2-7; D perhaps matches TRBD2 (7 bases). Germline-derived CDR1 and CDR2 are SGHRS and YFSETQ. Between the trimmed V and J ends, which lost 0 bases and 2 bases, there was a span of 12 bases. The CDR3 sequence is 15 residues long. Here the CDR3 DNA reads TGCGCCAGCAGCTTGGAGGGGGGGGACGCCTACGAGCAGTACTTC. Its translation is CASSLEGGDAYEQYF.

This rearrangement joins TRBV6-5 to TRBJ1-6, with a tentative D call TRBD1 (5 bases). Germline lookup yields CDR1 MNHEY and CDR2 SVGAGI. This CDR3 has 16 amino acids. V dropped 0 bases and J dropped 7 bases, with 13 bases sitting between them. The CDR3 DNA is TGTGCCAGCAGTTACTCGATAGGGCAGGGAAATTCACCCCTCCACTTT. Translation: CASSYSIGQGNSPLHF.

The chain couples TRBV4-1 to TRBJ1-6; D is ambiguous. CDR1 is MGHRA and CDR2 is YSYEKL in the germline V gene. The V gene lost 1 base and the J gene lost 0 bases, with 10 bases spanning the gap. The CDR3 sequence is 17 residues long. CDR3 in DNA: TGCGCCAGCAGCCAAGTTGCCGGGAGCTCCTATAATTCACCCCTCCACTTT. It encodes CASSQVAGSSYNSPLHF.

The rearrangement uses TRBV9 and TRBJ2-3; 7 bases map to TRBD2. The CDR3 contains 15 residues. The ends lost 4 bases at V and 5 bases at J; junction bases unmatched: 10. Germline CDR1 and CDR2: SGDLS and YYNGEE. CDR3 loop: CASSLGGWEGDTQYF. Here the CDR3 DNA reads TGTGCCAGCAGCCTAGGCGGTTGGGAGGGAGATACGCAGTATTTT.

This clone was seen a single time. V is TRBV27 and J is TRBJ2-7; D might be TRBD2 (5 bases). Per germline, CDR1 MNHEY and CDR2 SMNVEV (reference sequence). Between the trimmed V and J ends, which lost 6 bases and 5 bases, there was a span of 17 bases. The CDR3 loop spans 14 amino acids. CDR3 nucleotides: TGTGCCAGCAGCCACCACCGGGAAGCCGACGAGCAGTACTTC. Translating gives CASSHHREADEQYF.

The V gene is TRBV27, the J gene TRBJ1-3, with D possibly being TRBD1 (6 bases). V lost 6 bases, J lost 2 bases, and 11 bases lay in between. Germline values: CDR1 MNHEY, CDR2 SMNVEV (reference sequence). The CDR3 has 14 residues. The CDR3 DNA is TGTGCCAGCAGGTTGGGGGGCGCTGGAAACACCATATATTTT. Encoded protein: CASRLGGAGNTIYF.

The chain joins TRBV7-9 to TRBJ2-7, with 8 nucleotides matching TRBD1. Unmatched junction bases numbered 13, after V lost 5 bases and J lost 1 base. This CDR3 is 17 amino acids long. Germline CDR1 and CDR2: SEHNR and FQNEAQ (reference sequence). The CDR3 sequence: CASSPRTGTFGSYEQYF. The CDR3 DNA reads TGTGCCAGCAGCCCCCGGACAGGGACCTTCGGGTCCTACGAGCAGTACTTC. Based on the CDR3 plus reference TRBV7-9 and TRBJ2-7, the full variable domain is DTGVSQNPRHKITKRGQNVTFRCDPISEHNRLYWYRQTLGQGPEFLTYFQNEAQLEKSRLLSDRFSAERPKGSFSTLEIQRTEQGDSAMYLCASSPRTGTFGSYEQYFGPGTRLTVT.

This clone was seen just once. The J gene is TRBJ2-1, the V gene TRBV6-5; perhaps TRBD2 as D (5 bases). Trimming pared 2 bases from V and 8 bases from J, leaving 10 bases between. CDR1 and CDR2 (germline): MNHEY, SVGAGI. CDR3 size: 13 residues. The CDR3, as DNA: TGTGCCAGCAGTTACGGAGGCTCCGATGAGCAGTTCTTC. Translation gives CASSYGGSDEQFF.

The gene calls are TRBV13 and TRBJ1-3, with D tentatively TRBD1 (5 bases). The germline CDR1 and CDR2 sequences are PRHDT and FYEKMQ (reference sequence). Trimming stripped 0 bases from V and 0 bases from J, with 9 bases between. The CDR3 runs to 16 residues. This CDR3 is CASSLGGGSSGNTIYF. DNA of the CDR3: TGTGCCAGCAGCTTAGGCGGGGGAAGCTCTGGAAACACCATATATTTT.

The genes are TRBV9 and TRBJ1-5; D may be TRBD1 (5 bases). The CDR3 has 13 amino acids. Germline lookup yields CDR1 SGDLS and CDR2 YYNGEE. Between the trimmed V and J ends, which lost 3 bases and 9 bases, there was a span of 13 bases. CDR3 DNA sequence: TGTGCCAGCAGCGCGCAAGGGGTGGGGCCCCAGCATTTT. Its translation: CASSAQGVGPQHF. The variable domain in full, completed from reference TRBV9 and TRBJ1-5, reads DSGVTQTPKHLITATGQRVTLRCSPRSGDLSVYWYQQSLDQGLQFLIQYYNGEERAKGNILERFSAQQFPDLHSELNLSSLELGDSALYFCASSAQGVGPQHFGDGTRLSIL.

This chain connects TRBV10-3 to TRBJ1-5; D is uncertain. Germline CDR1 reads ENHRY; CDR2 reads SYGVKD. This CDR3 contains 16 residues. Trimming stripped 2 bases from V and 3 bases from J, with 14 bases between. The CDR3 sequence: CAISEGSNIANQPQHF. CDR3 bases: TGTGCCATCAGTGAGGGGAGCAACATAGCCAATCAGCCCCAGCATTTT.

The rearrangement links TRBV27 to TRBJ1-1; D ambiguous. This CDR3 is built from 14 residues. Germline values: CDR1 MNHEY, CDR2 SMNVEV (reference sequence). Deletions cut 3 bases from V and 5 bases from J, with 13 bases between. The CDR3 loop reads CASSFGGLGTEAFF. CDR3 DNA: TGTGCCAGCAGTTTTGGCGGCCTGGGGACTGAAGCTTTCTTT.

The genes are TRBV27 and TRBJ1-1; D is perhaps TRBD1 (6 bases). V was shortened by 6 bases and J by 7 bases, with 9 bases between the two germline ends. The CDR3 is 11 residues long. CDR1 is MNHEY, CDR2 SMNVEV, per germline (reference sequence). The DNA for the CDR3 is TGTGCCAGCAGCCAGGGGTATGAAGCTTTCTTT. Translated, it gives CASSQGYEAFF.

The table lists this clone with a count of one. This rearrangement joins TRBV9 to TRBJ2-2; D possibly corresponds to TRBD2 (6 bases). Germline-derived CDR1 and CDR2 are SGDLS and YYNGEE. Trimming cost V 2 bases and J 1 base, with 12 bases left between them. The CDR3 has 16 residues. CDR3: CASSVGGRLNTGELFF. The DNA of the CDR3 is TGTGCCAGCAGCGTCGGGGGACGACTGAACACCGGGGAGCTGTTTTTT.

This chain connects TRBV6-1 to TRBJ2-7; 10 bases map to TRBD2. The CDR3 consists of 15 residues. V gave up 4 bases and J gave up 2 bases; unmatched junction bases: 5. Germline V CDR1 and CDR2: MNHNS, SASEGT. The CDR3 protein is CASSVSSGGPYEQYF. In DNA form, the CDR3 reads TGTGCCAGCAGTGTTTCTAGCGGGGGCCCCTACGAGCAGTACTTC.

This sequence joins TRBV29-1 and TRBJ2-5; D remains unclear. V shed 4 bases and J shed 10 bases, with 19 bases lying between them. The germline V gene has CDR1 SQVTM and CDR2 ANQGSEA. The CDR3 extends over 13 amino acids. CDR3 region: CSVGEGPASNQYF. The CDR3 DNA reads TGCAGCGTTGGTGAAGGTCCGGCAAGTAACCAGTACTTC.

The chain has TRBV30 and TRBJ1-1; unclear D gene. Between the trimmed V and J ends, which lost 0 bases and 5 bases, there was a span of 10 bases. The CDR3 runs 13 residues. CDR1 is GTSNPN and CDR2 is SVGIG in the germline V gene (reference sequence). The CDR3 DNA reads as TGTGCCTGGAGTGTACGAGCTGGGACTGAAGCTTTCTTT. It is translated as CAWSVRAGTEAFF.

The V call is TRBV10-3, the J call TRBJ1-5; TRBD1 might be the D (6 bases). CDR3 length equals 14 residues. Germline CDR1 ENHRY, CDR2 SYGVKD. V gave up 2 bases and J gave up 4 bases, with 9 bases separating them. The CDR3 spells CAISEAQGNQPQHF. CDR3 DNA: TGTGCCATCAGTGAGGCCCAGGGGAATCAGCCCCAGCATTTT.

The chain recombines TRBV5-1 with TRBJ1-4, with TRBD1 as a possible D gene (6 bases). Trimming pared 4 bases from V and 0 bases from J, leaving 19 bases between. This CDR3 has 18 amino acids. CDR1 and CDR2 (germline): SGHRS, YFSETQ. The CDR3 loop reads CASSLVGGLAATNEKLFF. The CDR3 DNA sequence: TGCGCCAGCAGCCTAGTAGGGGGGCTGGCAGCAACTAATGAAAAACTGTTTTTT.

V and J are TRBV28 and TRBJ2-3; no clear D. Trimming cost V 7 bases and J 1 base, with 6 bases left between them. This CDR3 is 12 amino acids long. The germline gives CDR1 MDHEN, CDR2 SYDVKM. For the CDR3, the DNA is TGTGCCAGCAAAGGGCGCACAGATACGCAGTATTTT. This sequence encodes CASKGRTDTQYF.

The chain uses TRBV30 and TRBJ1-1; weak D call: TRBD1 (6 bases). This CDR3 has 14 amino acids. V was clipped by 0 bases and J by 4 bases, with 12 bases between them. Germline CDR1 reads GTSNPN; CDR2 reads SVGIG (reference sequence). Here the CDR3 reads CAWSVDRFGTEAFF. CDR3 coding DNA: TGTGCCTGGAGTGTAGACAGGTTTGGCACTGAAGCTTTCTTT.

V gene TRBV27 combines with J gene TRBJ1-5, with 7 bases matching TRBD1. Trimming cost V 6 bases and J 7 bases; bases outside gene matches: 12. The CDR3 length is 15 residues. From germline, CDR1 is MNHEY and CDR2 SMNVEV (reference sequence). The CDR3 protein is CASRHQGQAGQPQHF. In DNA, the CDR3 is TGTGCCAGCAGACACCAAGGACAGGCCGGGCAGCCCCAGCATTTT.

This chain connects TRBV5-1 to TRBJ2-2, with D possibly matching TRBD2 (7 bases). CDR3 size: 14 residues. CDR1 is SGHRS and CDR2 is YFSETQ in the germline V gene. Trimming cost V 3 bases and J 5 bases, with 11 bases left between them. The CDR3 loop is CASSSGGQTGELFF. In DNA, the CDR3 is TGCGCCAGCAGCTCGGGGGGCCAAACCGGGGAGCTGTTTTTT.

The chain uses TRBV13 and TRBJ1-1; no definite D call. The CDR3 length is 14 residues. Per germline, CDR1 PRHDT and CDR2 FYEKMQ (reference sequence). V was shortened by 3 bases and J by 3 bases, with 11 bases between the two germline ends. CDR3 protein: CASSFERLDTEAFF. The CDR3 bases are TGTGCCAGCAGCTTTGAGAGGCTGGACACTGAAGCTTTCTTT. Drawing the rest from reference TRBV13 and TRBJ1-1, the complete variable domain is AAGVIQSPRHLIKEKRETATLKCYPIPRHDTVYWYQQGPGQDPQFLISFYEKMQSDKGSIPDRFSAQQFSDYHSELNMSSLELGDSALYFCASSFERLDTEAFFGQGTRLTVV.

The J gene is TRBJ2-7, the V gene TRBV7-9, with TRBD1 as a possible D gene (6 bases). Germline V gene sequence: CDR1 SEHNR, CDR2 FQNEAQ (reference sequence). The CDR3 spans 15 residues. V shed 1 base and J shed 5 bases, with 15 bases lying between them. CDR3 coding DNA: TGTGCCAGCAGCTTAGTCACGACAGGCGCTCACGAGCAGTACTTC. It translates to CASSLVTTGAHEQYF.

The chain has TRBV5-1 and TRBJ2-1, with TRBD2 matching over 9 bases. Germline V gene data show CDR1 as SGHRS and CDR2 as YFSETQ. V trimming: 0 bases; J trimming: 4 bases; junction bases outside the gene matches: 5. CDR3 length: 16 residues. The CDR3 nucleotides read TGCGCCAGCAGCTTGGGAAGCGGGGGGTCGTACAATGAGCAGTTCTTC. Its protein product is CASSLGSGGSYNEQFF.

The rearrangement joins TRBV4-1 to TRBJ2-5; D gene ambiguous. Per germline, CDR1 MGHRA and CDR2 YSYEKL. Trimming stripped 0 bases from V and 9 bases from J, with 14 bases between. The CDR3 has 14 residues. This chain's CDR3 is CASSQELGPKAQYF. The CDR3 region has the DNA TGCGCCAGCAGCCAAGAGCTGGGCCCAAAGGCCCAGTACTTC.